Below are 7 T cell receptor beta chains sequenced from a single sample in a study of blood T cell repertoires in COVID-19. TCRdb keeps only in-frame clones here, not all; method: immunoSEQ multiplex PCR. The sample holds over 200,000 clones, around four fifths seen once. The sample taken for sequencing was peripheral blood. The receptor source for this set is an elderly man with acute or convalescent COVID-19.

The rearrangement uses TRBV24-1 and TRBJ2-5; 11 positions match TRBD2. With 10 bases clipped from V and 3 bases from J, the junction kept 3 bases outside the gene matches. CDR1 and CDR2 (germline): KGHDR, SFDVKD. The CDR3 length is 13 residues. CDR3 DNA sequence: TGTGCCACAGGTAGCGGGGGGGAAGAGACCCAGTACTTC. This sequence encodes CATGSGGEETQYF.

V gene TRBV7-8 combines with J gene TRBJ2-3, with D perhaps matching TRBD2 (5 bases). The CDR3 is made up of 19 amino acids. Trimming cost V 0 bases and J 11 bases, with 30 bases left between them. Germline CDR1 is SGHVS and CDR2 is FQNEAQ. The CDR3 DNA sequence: TGTGCCAGCAGCTTAGCCCCCCGCCACCAAACAGCGGATAAGGGTCGGCAGTATTTT. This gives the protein CASSLAPRHQTADKGRQYF.

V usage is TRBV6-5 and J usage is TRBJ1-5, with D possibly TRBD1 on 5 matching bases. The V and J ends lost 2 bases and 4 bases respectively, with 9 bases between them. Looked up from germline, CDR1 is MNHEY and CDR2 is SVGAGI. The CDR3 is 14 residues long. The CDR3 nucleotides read TGTGCCAGCAGTTACCGGGCAGGGAATCAGCCCCAGCATTTT. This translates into CASSYRAGNQPQHF.

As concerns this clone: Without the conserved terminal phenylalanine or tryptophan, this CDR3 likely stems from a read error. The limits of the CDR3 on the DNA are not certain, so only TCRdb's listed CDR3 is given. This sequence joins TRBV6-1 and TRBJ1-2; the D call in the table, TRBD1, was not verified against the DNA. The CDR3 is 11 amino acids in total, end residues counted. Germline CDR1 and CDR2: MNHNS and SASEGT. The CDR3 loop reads CASSELDREEI.

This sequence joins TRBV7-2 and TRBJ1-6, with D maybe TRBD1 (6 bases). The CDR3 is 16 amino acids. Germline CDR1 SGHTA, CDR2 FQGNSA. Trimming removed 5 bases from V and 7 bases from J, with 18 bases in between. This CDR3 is CASSQSGVASNSPLHF. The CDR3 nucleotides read TGTGCCAGCAGCCAATCAGGGGTAGCATCCAATTCACCCCTCCACTTT.

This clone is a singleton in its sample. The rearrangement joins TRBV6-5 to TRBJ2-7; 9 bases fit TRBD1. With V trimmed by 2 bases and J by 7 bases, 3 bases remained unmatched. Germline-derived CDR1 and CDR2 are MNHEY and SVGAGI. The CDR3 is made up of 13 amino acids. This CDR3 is CASSYNRGLEQYF. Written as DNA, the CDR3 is TGTGCCAGCAGTTACAACAGGGGGCTTGAGCAGTACTTC.

The CDR3 DNA reads as TGTGCCAGCAGCTTAGATGTTTGGACTAGCGGGAGGGACGAGCAGTACTTC. Translation: CASSLDVWTSGRDEQYF. The V and J genes are TRBV11-2 and TRBJ2-7, with 15 bases matching TRBD2. The CDR3 totals 17 residues. Trimming removed 0 bases from V and 5 bases from J; junction bases left unmatched: 5. Germline CDR1 and CDR2: SGHAT and FQNNGV.